This is a list of T cell receptor beta chains from one sample in a study of CD8 T cells in Susac syndrome. MiXCR, run by TCRdb on the immunoSEQ multiplex PCR reads, gives a single entry per CDR3 protein. The data show fewer than 60,000 distinct CDR3 sequences, with around 95% seen just once and about 0.75% held by the top ten. The sequenced sample was CD8+ T cells from PBMCs. These receptors were taken from a human donor with Susac syndrome. CDR3s include the opening cysteine and the closing phenylalanine or tryptophan. The D gene is left open where the match is weak. Clone size, where shown, is once, few, many, or a class for clones that have expanded.

v_call: TRBV15; d_call: -; j_call: TRBJ2-7; clone_size: -; cdr3_aa: CATSRDLSYEQYF; cdr3_nt: TGTGCCACCAGCAGAGATCTATCCTACGAGCAGTACTTC
v_call: TRBV6-4; d_call: -; j_call: TRBJ2-1; clone_size: -; cdr3_aa: CASSDLPDSGNNEQFF; cdr3_nt: TGTGCCAGCAGTGACCTCCCGGACTCTGGAAACAATGAGCAGTTCTTC
v_call: TRBV5-4; d_call: -; j_call: TRBJ2-7; clone_size: -; cdr3_aa: CASSLEAGIEQYF; cdr3_nt: TGTGCCAGCAGCTTGGAAGCAGGGATCGAGCAGTACTTC
v_call: TRBV13; d_call: -; j_call: TRBJ1-6; clone_size: -; cdr3_aa: CASSRGVAISDSPLHF; cdr3_nt: TGTGCCAGCAGCCGGGGAGTAGCTATCTCGGACTCACCCCTCCACTTT
v_call: TRBV5-1; d_call: TRBD1; j_call: TRBJ1-6; clone_size: once; cdr3_aa: CASSLVRDRGHSPLHF; cdr3_nt: TGCGCCAGCAGCTTGGTCCGGGACAGGGGGCATTCACCCCTCCACTTT
v_call: TRBV27; d_call: -; j_call: TRBJ2-3; clone_size: -; cdr3_aa: CASSLRQPLPYTQYF; cdr3_nt: TGTGCCAGCAGTTTAAGACAGCCGTTACCCTATACGCAGTATTTT
v_call: TRBV18; d_call: -; j_call: TRBJ2-7; clone_size: -; cdr3_aa: CASSPLAGPTYEQYF; cdr3_nt: TGTGCCAGCTCACCCTTGGCAGGGCCTACCTACGAGCAGTACTTC
v_call: TRBV14; d_call: -; j_call: TRBJ1-2; clone_size: -; cdr3_aa: CASSPGASGGYTF; cdr3_nt: TGTGCCAGCAGCCCGGGGGCGTCGGGAGGCTACACCTTC
v_call: TRBV18; d_call: TRBD1; j_call: TRBJ2-5; clone_size: -; cdr3_aa: CASSPYDRVETQYF; cdr3_nt: TGTGCCAGCTCACCCTACGACAGGGTGGAGACCCAGTACTTC
v_call: TRBV11-2; d_call: TRBD2; j_call: TRBJ2-1; clone_size: -; cdr3_aa: CASSLIAGGQQFF; cdr3_nt: TGTGCCAGCAGCTTAATAGCGGGGGGCCAGCAGTTCTTC
v_call: TRBV30; d_call: TRBD1; j_call: TRBJ1-2; clone_size: -; cdr3_aa: CARAPGTGGFGYTF; cdr3_nt: TGTGCCCGAGCTCCCGGGACAGGGGGCTTTGGCTACACCTTC
v_call: TRBV15; d_call: -; j_call: TRBJ2-1; clone_size: -; cdr3_aa: CATSRGGASYNEQFF; cdr3_nt: TGTGCCACCAGCAGGGGCGGGGCGTCCTACAATGAGCAGTTCTTC
v_call: TRBV15; d_call: TRBD2; j_call: TRBJ2-1; clone_size: -; cdr3_aa: CATSFRLAGAGYNEQFF; cdr3_nt: TGTGCCACCAGCTTCCGACTAGCGGGGGCAGGGTACAATGAGCAGTTCTTC
v_call: TRBV3-1; d_call: -; j_call: TRBJ2-7; clone_size: -; cdr3_aa: CASSQQYF; cdr3_nt: TGTGCCAGCAGCCAACAGTACTTC
v_call: TRBV7-3; d_call: TRBD2; j_call: TRBJ2-1; clone_size: -; cdr3_aa: CASSYSGGGYEQFF; cdr3_nt: TGTGCCAGCAGCTATAGTGGGGGAGGGTATGAGCAGTTCTTC
v_call: TRBV7-9; d_call: -; j_call: TRBJ2-7; clone_size: -; cdr3_aa: CASSLVSAGEQYF; cdr3_nt: TGTGCCAGCAGCTTAGTCTCAGCGGGCGAGCAGTACTTC
v_call: TRBV30; d_call: -; j_call: TRBJ2-7; clone_size: -; cdr3_aa: CAWRDNSYEQYF; cdr3_nt: TGTGCCTGGAGGGACAACTCCTACGAGCAGTACTTC
v_call: TRBV11-2; d_call: -; j_call: TRBJ2-2; clone_size: -; cdr3_aa: CASSPVGAGELFF; cdr3_nt: TGTGCCAGCAGCCCCGTCGGGGCCGGGGAGCTGTTTTTT
v_call: TRBV3-1; d_call: -; j_call: TRBJ1-3; clone_size: -; cdr3_aa: CASSIDRNSGNTIYF; cdr3_nt: TGTGCCAGCAGCATCGACAGGAACTCTGGAAACACCATATATTTT
v_call: TRBV9; d_call: TRBD1; j_call: TRBJ1-1; clone_size: -; cdr3_aa: CASSVPVQGAEAFF; cdr3_nt: TGTGCCAGCAGCGTCCCAGTACAGGGGGCTGAAGCTTTCTTT
v_call: TRBV29-1; d_call: -; j_call: TRBJ2-7; clone_size: -; cdr3_aa: CSVYPKSSYEQYF; cdr3_nt: TGCAGCGTTTACCCCAAAAGCTCCTACGAGCAGTACTTC
v_call: TRBV19; d_call: -; j_call: TRBJ2-5; clone_size: -; cdr3_aa: CASRNNGGETQYF; cdr3_nt: TGTGCCAGTAGGAACAATGGTGGAGAGACCCAGTACTTC
v_call: TRBV13; d_call: -; j_call: TRBJ2-1; clone_size: -; cdr3_aa: CASSLGAYNEQFF; cdr3_nt: TGTGCCAGCAGCTTAGGGGCGTACAATGAGCAGTTCTTC
v_call: TRBV29-1; d_call: -; j_call: TRBJ1-3; clone_size: -; cdr3_aa: CSGIQPPGNTIYF; cdr3_nt: TGCAGCGGTATCCAACCCCCTGGAAACACCATATATTTT
v_call: TRBV7-2; d_call: TRBD2; j_call: TRBJ2-2; clone_size: -; cdr3_aa: CASSFPPGGTGTGELFF; cdr3_nt: TGTGCCAGCAGCTTCCCCCCGGGGGGGACCGGTACCGGGGAGCTGTTTTTT
v_call: TRBV20-1; d_call: -; j_call: TRBJ1-2; clone_size: -; cdr3_aa: CSARGRLNYGYTF; cdr3_nt: TGCAGTGCTAGAGGACGGCTAAACTATGGCTACACCTTC
v_call: TRBV27; d_call: TRBD2; j_call: TRBJ2-7; clone_size: few; cdr3_aa: CASSQTSGAYEQYF; cdr3_nt: TGTGCCAGCAGTCAGACTAGCGGGGCCTACGAGCAGTACTTC
v_call: TRBV12-3/TRBV12-4; d_call: -; j_call: TRBJ2-3; clone_size: -; cdr3_aa: CASTPTGIASTDTQYF; cdr3_nt: TGTGCCAGCACCCCGACGGGGATCGCTAGCACAGATACGCAGTATTTT
v_call: TRBV9; d_call: -; j_call: TRBJ1-1; clone_size: -; cdr3_aa: CASSVSGNTEAFF; cdr3_nt: TGTGCCAGCAGCGTCAGTGGGAACACTGAAGCTTTCTTT
v_call: TRBV19; d_call: TRBD2; j_call: TRBJ2-3; clone_size: -; cdr3_aa: CASSGLAGTDTQYF; cdr3_nt: TGTGCCAGTAGTGGACTAGCGGGGACCGATACGCAGTATTTT
v_call: TRBV4-1; d_call: -; j_call: TRBJ2-7; clone_size: -; cdr3_aa: CASSHTQNYEQYF; cdr3_nt: TGCGCCAGCAGCCACACGCAGAACTACGAGCAGTACTTC
v_call: TRBV30; d_call: -; j_call: TRBJ2-2; clone_size: -; cdr3_aa: CAWDLRGHNTGELFF; cdr3_nt: TGTGCCTGGGACCTGCGGGGCCACAACACCGGGGAGCTGTTTTTT
v_call: TRBV7-9; d_call: -; j_call: TRBJ2-7; clone_size: -; cdr3_aa: CASSSGAGLYEQYF; cdr3_nt: TGTGCCAGCAGCTCCGGCGCGGGTTTGTACGAGCAGTACTTC
v_call: TRBV5-4; d_call: -; j_call: TRBJ2-2; clone_size: -; cdr3_aa: CASSSDRSRGGELFF; cdr3_nt: TGTGCCAGCAGTTCGGACCGTTCCAGGGGCGGGGAGCTGTTTTTT
v_call: TRBV7-9; d_call: -; j_call: TRBJ1-1; clone_size: -; cdr3_aa: CALSGMDTEAFF; cdr3_nt: TGTGCCCTGTCGGGTATGGACACTGAAGCTTTCTTT
v_call: TRBV30; d_call: TRBD1; j_call: TRBJ2-2; clone_size: -; cdr3_aa: CAWRVGGRDTGELFF; cdr3_nt: TGTGCCTGGAGGGTAGGGGGCCGGGACACCGGGGAGCTGTTTTTT
v_call: TRBV5-6; d_call: -; j_call: TRBJ1-2; clone_size: -; cdr3_aa: CASSLEHPPRGGYTF; cdr3_nt: TGTGCCAGCAGCTTGGAGCACCCACCTAGGGGAGGCTACACCTTC
v_call: TRBV30; d_call: -; j_call: TRBJ2-2; clone_size: -; cdr3_aa: CAWSSGDPGELFF; cdr3_nt: TGTGCCTGGAGTTCGGGGGATCCCGGGGAGCTGTTTTTT
v_call: TRBV7-9; d_call: -; j_call: TRBJ1-1; clone_size: once; cdr3_aa: CASSFGGEAFF; cdr3_nt: TGTGCCAGCAGCTTCGGGGGTGAAGCTTTCTTT
v_call: TRBV4-3; d_call: -; j_call: TRBJ2-3; clone_size: -; cdr3_aa: CASSQDPAKPGTDTQYF; cdr3_nt: TGCGCCAGCAGCCAAGATCCGGCAAAACCCGGCACAGATACGCAGTATTTT
v_call: TRBV9; d_call: -; j_call: TRBJ2-3; clone_size: -; cdr3_aa: CASRLRDSNTDTQYF; cdr3_nt: TGTGCCAGCAGACTCCGGGACTCTAACACAGATACGCAGTATTTT
v_call: TRBV4-1; d_call: TRBD2; j_call: TRBJ2-1; clone_size: -; cdr3_aa: CASRRPGLAGYNEQFF; cdr3_nt: TGCGCCAGCAGACGCCCGGGACTAGCGGGGTACAATGAGCAGTTCTTC